This entry concerns a single TCR beta chain. Per the germline V gene, CDR1 is KGHSH and CDR2 is LQKENI. This CDR3 has 14 residues. The junction had 7 bases not matched to a gene; V was cut back by 1 base and J by 8 bases. The protocol was immunoSEQ multiplex PCR, while the TCRdb copy is restricted to in-frame clones and leaves out a portion. The data show 300,000 to 450,000 clones, with 81% seen just once and around 1.1% held by the top ten. This specimen belongs to a study of blood T cell repertoires in COVID-19. The receptor was derived from a human donor with acute or convalescent COVID-19. The donor label of this sample is uncertain. This rearrangement joins TRBV18 to TRBJ1-1, with 7 bases lining up with TRBD1. Sequencing used peripheral blood. The CDR3: CASSPHGQAHEAFF. The CDR3 nucleotides are TGTGCCAGCTCACCACACGGACAGGCTCACGAAGCTTTCTTT.